Below, 9 T cell receptor beta chains from the same sample are listed, as sequenced in a study of T-cell reconstitution after alpha-beta-depleted transplantation in children. A TCRbeta library incorporating unique molecular identifiers was prepared. TCRdb reanalysed the PCR reads using MiXCR and keeps one entry per CDR3 protein. The sample contains a few hundred thousand distinct CDR3 sequences, 27% of which appear only once. Sequences were derived from PBMCs, sampled before TCRalphabeta/CD19-depleted stem cell transplant. Source of these receptors: a boy younger than two with Wiskott-Aldrich syndrome, due to receive a stem cell transplant.

The table lists this clonotype with a few counts. The chain employs TRBV5-1 and TRBJ2-1, with unresolved D. V was clipped by 1 base and J by 3 bases, with 11 bases between them. In germline, CDR1 is SGHRS, CDR2 YFSETQ. This CDR3 contains 15 residues. Here the CDR3 DNA reads TGCGCCAGCAGCTTGCCGGCACCGTACTACAATGAGCAGTTCTTC. This translates into CASSLPAPYYNEQFF. The full variable domain, completed using reference TRBV5-1 and TRBJ2-1, is KAGVTQTPRYLIKTRGQQVTLSCSPISGHRSVSWYQQTPGQGLQFLFEYFSETQRNKGNFPGRFSGRQFSNSRSEMNVSTLELGDSALYLCASSLPAPYYNEQFFGPGTRLTVL.

In DNA, the CDR3 is TGTGCCAGCAGTTTATCTATATACAATGAGCAGTTCTTC. Its translation: CASSLSIYNEQFF. The J gene is TRBJ2-1, the V gene TRBV27; no clear D. Germline-derived CDR1 and CDR2 are MNHEY and SMNVEV (reference sequence). The CDR3 sequence is 13 residues long. V was pared by 0 bases and J by 4 bases, with 4 bases between.

This clonotype was counted a few times. The V and J genes are TRBV4-1 and TRBJ2-2, with 7 positions matching TRBD2. The CDR3 covers 15 residues. J was trimmed by 4 bases and V by 4 bases; bases with no gene match: 6. Germline lookup yields CDR1 MGHRA and CDR2 YSYEKL. The CDR3 protein is CASSRTIAGTGELFF. Here the CDR3 DNA reads TGCGCCAGCAGCCGAACAATAGCGGGCACCGGGGAGCTGTTTTTT.

This clonotype showed up just once. The chain recombines TRBV7-9 with TRBJ2-3, with unresolved D. V was cut by 7 bases and J by 5 bases, with 13 bases left in between. This CDR3 contains 13 residues. The germline V gene has CDR1 SEHNR and CDR2 FQNEAQ (reference sequence). The DNA for the CDR3 is TGTGCCAGCACCTACATAACGGGAGATACGCAGTATTTT. Amino acid sequence: CASTYITGDTQYF. The full variable domain, its missing parts supplied by reference TRBV7-9 and TRBJ2-3, is DTGVSQNPRHKITKRGQNVTFRCDPISEHNRLYWYRQTLGQGPEFLTYFQNEAQLEKSRLLSDRFSAERPKGSFSTLEIQRTEQGDSAMYLCASTYITGDTQYFGPGTRLTVL.

There are a few counts of this clonotype. The rearrangement joins TRBV19 to TRBJ2-1; no definite D call. Germline V CDR1 and CDR2: LNHDA, SQIVND (reference sequence). V shed 9 bases and J shed 6 bases, with 21 bases lying between them. The CDR3 runs 15 residues. CDR3 DNA: TGTGCCAGCAAAGCACAGTCCTTAATAATCAATGAGCAGTTCTTC. Amino acids: CASKAQSLIINEQFF.

This clonotype showed up just a few times. The chain uses TRBV5-6 and TRBJ2-5, with D unresolved. Trimming pared 4 bases from V and 1 base from J, leaving 11 bases between. The CDR3 has 14 residues. Germline CDR1 and CDR2: SGHDT and YYEEEE. CDR3 residues: CASSRLLSQETQYF. The CDR3 nucleotides are TGTGCCAGCAGCCGGCTGTTGAGCCAAGAGACCCAGTACTTC.

The rearrangement links TRBV5-1 to TRBJ1-6, with a tentative D call TRBD1 (5 bases). The CDR3 runs 14 residues. Trimming shortened V by 0 bases and J by 8 bases, and 9 bases separated the two germline ends. Germline CDR1 SGHRS, CDR2 YFSETQ. CDR3 coding DNA: TGCGCCAGCAGCTTGGTTGGAGGGGATTCACCCCTCCACTTT. Translation gives CASSLVGGDSPLHF. The full variable domain, in which reference TRBV5-1 and TRBJ1-6 provide the parts outside the CDR3, is KAGVTQTPRYLIKTRGQQVTLSCSPISGHRSVSWYQQTPGQGLQFLFEYFSETQRNKGNFPGRFSGRQFSNSRSEMNVSTLELGDSALYLCASSLVGGDSPLHFGNGTRLTVT.

This clonotype was found a few times. The chain combines TRBV20-1 with TRBJ2-3, with D perhaps given as TRBD1 or TRBD2 (6 bases each). The CDR3 sequence is 17 residues long. V lost 0 bases and J lost 2, with 18 bases in between. Germline V gene lookup returns CDR1 DFQATT and CDR2 SNEGSKA (reference sequence). The CDR3 DNA follows: TGCAGTGCTAGAGATAGCCTAAGGGGGAGGTTCACAGATACGCAGTATTTT. Encoded protein: CSARDSLRGRFTDTQYF.

This clonotype was observed a handful of times. The rearrangement joins TRBV12-3 or TRBV12-4 to TRBJ2-7; TRBD2 aligns across 9 bases. V dropped 3 bases and J dropped 0; count of bases not matched to a gene: 6. The CDR3 contains 16 residues. CDR3 region: CASSLMLSGGSYEQYF. The CDR3 DNA is TGTGCCAGCAGTTTGATGCTTAGCGGGGGCTCCTACGAGCAGTACTTC.